The T cell receptor (beta chain) described here comes from a study of Tregs in tolerant kidney transplant recipients. Study observations and caveats: Activated donor B cell expansion appeared to reveal the most relevant donor-specific TCRbeta repertoire.

Comment on this clone: Antigen specificity is unknown.

V lost 0 bases and J 0 bases, leaving 14 bases between the germline ends. The length of the CDR3 is 17 residues. The V gene's germline CDR1 is LNHNV and CDR2 YYDKDF (reference sequence). Thawed PBMCs were FACS-sorted into unstimulated CD4+CD25+CD127- regulatory T cells, CD4+CD25- non-regulatory cells, CD4 and CD8 cells. Assay used: immunoSEQ multiplex PCR; TCRdb lists only in-frame clones, some missing. The table shows 90,000 to 130,000 clones, with around 89% occurring only once. The sequence derives from a human donor who received a combined kidney and bone marrow transplant. The gene calls are TRBV15 and TRBJ1-1; a possible D gene is TRBD1 (5 bases). The sample consisted of CD4+ T cells from blood, taken before the transplant. CDR3 coding DNA: TGTGCCACCAGCAGAGAAGACCTCAGGGTATTGAACACTGAAGCTTTCTTT. This encodes CATSREDLRVLNTEAFF.